This TCR beta chain was captured by sequencing in a study of cytomegalovirus exposure and HLA in healthy donors. The CDR3 contains 17 residues. V was clipped by 0 bases and J by 3 bases; unmatched bases: 11. From germline, CDR1 is LNHNV and CDR2 YYDKDF (reference sequence). Points from the study as a whole: It has been reported that TCR beta sequences accurately predicted the HLA-A and HLA-B alleles of most subjects.

13 Jbeta primers and 60 Vbeta primers were used for the PCR. Repertoires were generated with immunoSEQ multiplex PCR, while TCRdb's copy carries only in-frame clones and drops some. Of 85,000 to 100,000 clones in the sample, approximately 86% are singletons; the top ten hold roughly 9%. Healthy bone marrow donors made up the donor group. This clone was recorded a few times. As yet, its antigen is unknown. The V and J genes are TRBV15 and TRBJ2-7; the match to TRBD2 covers 7 bases. The sequence came from a man under 40 in good health and CMV-seropositive. The sequencing sample was made of PBMCs. In DNA, the CDR3 is TGTGCCACCAGCAGAGATATTGTGGGAGGGTGGAACTACGAGCAGTACTTC. Amino acids: CATSRDIVGGWNYEQYF.